The next 7 T cell receptor beta chains were all read from a single sample in a study of blood T cell repertoires in COVID-19. Profiling relied on immunoSEQ multiplex PCR, and the TCRdb table lists in-frame clones only, not all of them. The sample has 52,000 or so clones, about 81% seen once; the top ten hold under 20%. The sequenced material came from peripheral blood. The receptor source for this set is a man in his 70s with active COVID-19.

This clone showed up just a few times. This chain links TRBV5-1 with TRBJ2-3; maybe TRBD1 (6 bases). V was clipped by 0 bases and J by 2 bases, with 10 bases between them. The CDR3 is 15 amino acids. Germline V gives CDR1 SGHRS, CDR2 YFSETQ. The CDR3 spells CASSLVQGNTDTQYF. The DNA of the CDR3 is TGCGCCAGCAGCTTGGTCCAGGGGAACACAGATACGCAGTATTTT.

The gene calls are TRBV5-1 and TRBJ2-1, with 11 bases lining up with TRBD2. The junction had 5 bases not matched to a gene; V was cut back by 2 bases and J by 4 bases. Germline assignment: CDR1 SGHRS and CDR2 YFSETQ. The CDR3 covers 16 residues. Here the CDR3 DNA reads TGCGCCAGCAGCTTCACTAGCGGGAGCATATACAATGAGCAGTTCTTC. Its protein is CASSFTSGSIYNEQFF.

This clone has a single count. J is TRBJ1-2 and V is TRBV2; D is uncertain. This CDR3 has 13 residues. V lost 7 bases, J lost 3 bases, and 12 bases lay in between. Germline lookup yields CDR1 SNHLY and CDR2 FYNNEI. The CDR3 loop is CASKEMQDYGYTF. CDR3 sequence (DNA): TGTGCCAGCAAAGAGATGCAGGACTATGGCTACACCTTC.

The rearrangement joins TRBV5-1 to TRBJ2-7; no clear D. With 2 bases removed from V and 6 bases from J, the gap between germline ends came to 15 bases. Germline assignment: CDR1 SGHRS and CDR2 YFSETQ. The CDR3 is 14 amino acids. The CDR3 here is CASSFNIAEREQYF. CDR3 in DNA: TGCGCCAGCAGCTTTAATATTGCGGAGCGCGAGCAGTACTTC.

This chain connects TRBV6-2 or TRBV6-3 to TRBJ1-5; the D gene is possibly TRBD1 (5 bases). Germline CDR1 MNHEY, CDR2 SVGEGT. Deletions cut 5 bases from V and 0 bases from J, with 11 bases between. This CDR3 spans 15 amino acids. The CDR3, as DNA: TGTGCCAGCAGTGCCCAGGGTAATAGCAATCAGCCCCAGCATTTT. Amino acids: CASSAQGNSNQPQHF.

The chain is built from TRBV18 and TRBJ2-7; TRBD1 matches at 12 bases. The CDR3 loop spans 15 amino acids. CDR1 is KGHSH and CDR2 is LQKENI in the germline V gene. Trimming took 2 bases from V and 7 from J; bases not matched to a gene: 6. The chain's CDR3 is CASSPTGTGGFEQYF. The DNA for the CDR3 is TGTGCCAGCTCACCAACCGGGACAGGGGGCTTTGAGCAGTACTTC.

This chain connects TRBV2 to TRBJ2-1, with 8 bases aligning to TRBD2. Germline CDR1 and CDR2: SNHLY and FYNNEI. The CDR3 sequence is 12 residues long. The junction had 5 bases not matched to a gene; V was cut back by 7 bases and J by 9 bases. The CDR3 nucleotides read TGTGCCAGCAAAGAGCGGGGGCCTGAGCAGTTCTTC. It is translated as CASKERGPEQFF. Full variable domain (missing parts from reference TRBV2 and TRBJ2-1): EPEVTQTPSHQVTQMGQEVILRCVPISNHLYFYWYRQILGQKVEFLVSFYNNEISEKSEIFDDQFSVERPDGSNFTLKIRSTKLEDSAMYFCASKERGPEQFFGPGTRLTVL.